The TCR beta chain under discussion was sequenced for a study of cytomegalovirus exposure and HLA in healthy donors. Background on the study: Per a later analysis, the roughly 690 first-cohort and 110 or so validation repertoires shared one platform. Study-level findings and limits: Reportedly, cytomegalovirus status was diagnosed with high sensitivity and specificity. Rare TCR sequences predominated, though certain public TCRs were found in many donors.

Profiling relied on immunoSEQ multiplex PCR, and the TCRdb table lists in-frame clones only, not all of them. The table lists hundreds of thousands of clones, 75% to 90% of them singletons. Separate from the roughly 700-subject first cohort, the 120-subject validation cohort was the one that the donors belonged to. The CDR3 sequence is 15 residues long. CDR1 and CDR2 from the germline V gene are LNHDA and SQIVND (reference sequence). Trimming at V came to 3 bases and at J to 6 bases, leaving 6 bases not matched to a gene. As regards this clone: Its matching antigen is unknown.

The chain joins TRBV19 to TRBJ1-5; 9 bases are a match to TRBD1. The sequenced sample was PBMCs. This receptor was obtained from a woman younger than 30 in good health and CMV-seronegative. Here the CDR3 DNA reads TGTGCCAGTAGTATGGTAACAGGGGGCGGTCAGCCCCAGCATTTT. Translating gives CASSMVTGGGQPQHF.